The 14 T cell receptor beta chains in this list originate from one sample, sequenced in a study of beta chain features in type 1 diabetes (dated by TCRdb to 2017 to 2018). The library was built by means of the immunoSEQ multiplex PCR assay. The entire isolated RNA was reverse transcribed using the High Capacity cDNA Reverse Transcription Kit, and thus expressed TCRB transcripts were sequenced. TCRdb limited this immuneACCESS table to in-frame rearrangements with V and J called. A share of clones is missing; checked studies link under half to unresolved V genes, and the rest is unexplained. This sample lists around 430,000 clones; 30% were detected once. The ten largest clones capture 0.05% to 0.065% of the sample. Sequencing used naive CD4+ T cells from blood. According to the study, the label for this sample's cell subset or site signals: true naive CD4+ T cells. The receptors were sampled from a man younger than 35 in good health.

The chain recombines TRBV7-9 with TRBJ2-7; 7 bases fit TRBD1. The CDR3 has 13 residues. Germline values: CDR1 SEHNR, CDR2 FQNEAQ (reference sequence). The junction had 2 bases not matched to a gene; V was cut back by 1 base and J by 5 bases. CDR3 loop: CASSLDRGDEQYF. The CDR3 DNA follows: TGTGCCAGCAGCTTAGACAGGGGCGACGAGCAGTACTTC.

This clone was seen only a few times. CDR3 in amino acids: CSVTTGNTEAFF. In nucleotides, the CDR3 is TGCAGCGTGACCACAGGGAACACTGAAGCTTTCTTT. The J gene is TRBJ1-1, the V gene TRBV29-1; D is possibly TRBD1 (5 bases). CDR3 size: 12 residues. V was clipped by 6 bases and J by 1 base, with 9 bases between them. Germline loops: CDR1 SQVTM, CDR2 ANQGSEA.

The chain joins TRBV28 to TRBJ2-1; a weak D match, TRBD1 (5 bases). Germline V gene sequence: CDR1 MDHEN, CDR2 SYDVKM. Trimming left V 7 bases short and J 0 bases short, with 10 bases between. The CDR3 consists of 14 residues. The CDR3, as DNA: TGTGCCAGCACGCGGACACGCTCCTACAATGAGCAGTTCTTC. Translated, it gives CASTRTRSYNEQFF.

This clone occurred a few times. CDR3 region: CSVTGGIGTDTQYF. The CDR3 bases are TGCAGCGTTACAGGGGGGATAGGCACAGATACGCAGTATTTT. The rearrangement uses TRBV29-1 and TRBJ2-3; 8 bases agree with TRBD1. Unmatched junction bases numbered 5, after V lost 5 bases and J lost 1 base. The CDR3 length is 14 residues. The V gene's germline CDR1 is SQVTM and CDR2 ANQGSEA.

The rearrangement uses TRBV10-3 and TRBJ2-5; TRBD2 might be the D (5 bases). CDR1 is ENHRY, CDR2 SYGVKD, per germline. CDR3 length equals 12 residues. Trimming cost V 5 bases and J 5 bases, with 9 bases left between them. CDR3 sequence reads: CAISLQRETQYF. The CDR3 coding sequence is TGTGCCATCAGTTTACAGCGGGAGACCCAGTACTTC.

The genes are TRBV7-2 and TRBJ2-5; 9 positions match TRBD2. Trimming removed 5 bases from V and 7 bases from J; junction bases left unmatched: 20. Germline CDR1 SGHTA, CDR2 FQGNSA. The CDR3 has 18 residues. Written as DNA, the CDR3 is TGTGCCAGCAGCCCACGGGGTTGGGCTAGCGGGGACCAGGGGACCCAGTACTTC. Protein: CASSPRGWASGDQGTQYF.

The table lists this clone with a few counts. The J gene is TRBJ2-5, the V gene TRBV2; D is possibly TRBD1 (6 bases). This CDR3 region has 14 residues. From germline, CDR1 is SNHLY and CDR2 FYNNEI. Trimming took off 4 bases at V and 5 bases at J, with 14 bases between the two ends. This CDR3 reads CASSAQGLVETQYF. CDR3 nucleotide sequence: TGTGCCAGCAGTGCACAGGGTTTGGTGGAGACCCAGTACTTC.

This sequence joins TRBV9 and TRBJ1-1; a possible D gene is TRBD1 (6 bases). The CDR3 spans 17 residues. V was pared by 0 bases and J by 4 bases, with 19 bases between. Per the germline V gene, CDR1 is SGDLS and CDR2 is YYNGEE. CDR3 nucleotide sequence: TGTGCCAGCAGCGTAGGCAGAGGGGGAAGAGTTGGCACTGAAGCTTTCTTT. It specifies CASSVGRGGRVGTEAFF.

This clone appeared a few times. The V call is TRBV11-2, the J call TRBJ2-1; D perhaps matches TRBD2 (5 bases). This CDR3 has 13 residues. CDR1 is SGHAT and CDR2 is FQNNGV in the germline V gene. V lost 5 bases and J 3 bases, leaving 8 bases between the germline ends. The CDR3 protein is CASSGSSYNEQFF. The CDR3 nucleotides read TGTGCCAGCAGCGGGAGTAGCTACAATGAGCAGTTCTTC.

The chain recombines TRBV2 with TRBJ2-1, with 7 bases matching TRBD1. The CDR3 covers 13 residues. J gave up 15 bases and V 8 bases, and 16 bases lay outside the gene matches. Per the germline V gene, CDR1 is SNHLY and CDR2 is FYNNEI. The CDR3 here is CASDRVNSPRGFF. DNA of the CDR3: TGTGCCAGCGACAGGGTCAATAGCCCCCGAGGGTTCTTC.

V usage is TRBV4-1 and J usage is TRBJ2-4; unclear D gene. Trimming removed 1 base at V and 0 bases at J, with 7 bases between. Germline V CDR1 and CDR2: MGHRA, YSYEKL. The CDR3 spans 15 residues. The CDR3 loop is CASSQVTLAKNIQYF. The CDR3 nucleotides read TGCGCCAGCAGCCAAGTCACATTAGCCAAAAACATTCAGTACTTC.

V is TRBV7-2 and J is TRBJ2-4; 7 bases are shared with TRBD1. V shed 5 bases and J 2 bases; nucleotides not matched to a gene: 3. The CDR3 runs to 14 residues. Germline values: CDR1 SGHTA, CDR2 FQGNSA. As DNA, the CDR3 is TGTGCCAGCAGCCAACAGGGGTCCAAAAACATTCAGTACTTC. It codes for CASSQQGSKNIQYF.

This chain links TRBV2 with TRBJ2-3; D gene ambiguous. V lost 4 bases and J lost 4, with 9 bases in between. This CDR3 spans 13 amino acids. Per the germline V gene, CDR1 is SNHLY and CDR2 is FYNNEI. The CDR3 bases are TGTGCCAGCAGTGTGCTCAGATCAGATACGCAGTATTTT. Residues: CASSVLRSDTQYF. The variable domain in full, with the rest retrieved from reference TRBV2 and TRBJ2-3, is EPEVTQTPSHQVTQMGQEVILRCVPISNHLYFYWYRQILGQKVEFLVSFYNNEISEKSEIFDDQFSVERPDGSNFTLKIRSTKLEDSAMYFCASSVLRSDTQYFGPGTRLTVL.

The chain couples TRBV27 to TRBJ2-7; 8 bases align to TRBD1. Germline lookup yields CDR1 MNHEY and CDR2 SMNVEV (reference sequence). The CDR3 is made up of 11 amino acids. The trim removed 10 bases at V and 7 bases at J, leaving 6 bases unmatched. The CDR3 loop reads CATRTGSEQYF. Written as DNA, the CDR3 is TGTGCCACCCGGACAGGGAGTGAGCAGTACTTC.